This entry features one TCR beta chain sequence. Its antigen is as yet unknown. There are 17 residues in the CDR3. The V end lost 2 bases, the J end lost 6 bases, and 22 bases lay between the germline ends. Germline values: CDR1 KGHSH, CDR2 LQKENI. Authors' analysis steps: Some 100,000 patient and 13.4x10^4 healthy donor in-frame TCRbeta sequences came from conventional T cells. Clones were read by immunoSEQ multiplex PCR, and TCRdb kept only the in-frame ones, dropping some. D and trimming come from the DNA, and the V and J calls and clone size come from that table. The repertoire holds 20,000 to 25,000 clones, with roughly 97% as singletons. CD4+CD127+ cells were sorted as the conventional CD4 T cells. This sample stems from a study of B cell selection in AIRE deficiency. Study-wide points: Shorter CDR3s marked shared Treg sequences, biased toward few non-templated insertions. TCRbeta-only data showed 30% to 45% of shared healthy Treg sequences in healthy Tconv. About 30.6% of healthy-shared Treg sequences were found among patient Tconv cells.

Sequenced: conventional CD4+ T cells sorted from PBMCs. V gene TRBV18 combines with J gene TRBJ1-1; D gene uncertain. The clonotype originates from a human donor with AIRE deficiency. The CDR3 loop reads CASSPSIARVSFAEAFF. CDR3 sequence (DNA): TGTGCCAGCTCACCATCAATCGCAAGGGTTTCATTCGCTGAAGCTTTCTTT.